Listed here are 2 T cell receptor beta chains from one sample, sequenced in a study of EBV T-cell therapy then PD-1 blockade in nasopharyngeal carcinoma. As for treatment: AdE1-LMPpoly-expanded autologous EBV-specific T-cell therapy followed by anti-PD-1 nivolumab. Here immunoSEQ multiplex PCR was the method, and the copy in TCRdb shows in-frame clones only, minus some. Of 15,000 or so clones in the sample, around 84% were seen once. What these receptors recognize is not known. Sequenced material: CD8+ T cells from blood, taken around day 99 from a patient whose treatment included autologous EBV-specific T cells and nivolumab. These TCRs come from a man aged 35 to 55 with nasopharyngeal carcinoma.

The sample holds a few counts of this clone. The rearrangement uses TRBV4-1 and TRBJ1-5; TRBD1 agrees at 7 bases. The CDR3 sequence is 15 residues long. The V gene's germline CDR1 is MGHRA and CDR2 YSYEKL. V was clipped by 4 bases and J by 7 bases; unmatched bases: 10. CDR3 DNA sequence: TGCGCCAGCAGCCGAGGGAGTCAGGGGGGACAGCCCCAGCATTTT. It yields the protein CASSRGSQGGQPQHF.

This sequence joins TRBV19 and TRBJ2-7; TRBD2 agrees at 7 bases. This CDR3 is 13 amino acids long. Trimming at V came to 5 bases and at J to 6 bases, leaving 7 bases not matched to a gene. The V gene's germline CDR1 is LNHDA and CDR2 SQIVND (reference sequence). The CDR3, as DNA: TGTGCCAGTAGTTCCCGCGGGGGTGGCGAGCAGTACTTC. As protein: CASSSRGGGEQYF.